A selection of T cell receptor beta chains follows, all from one sample in a study of blood T cell repertoires in COVID-19. TCRdb's table, derived via immunoSEQ multiplex PCR, lists solely in-frame clones and lacks some. Of 45,000 to 65,000 clones in the sample, around 90% were seen once. Sequencing input: peripheral blood. These receptors were obtained from a human donor with acute or convalescent COVID-19. The donor label of this sample is uncertain. Each CDR3 is given with its conserved first and last residue. Fields, in order: D gene, V gene, clone size, J gene, CDR3 DNA, CDR3 protein. D genes are given only for firm matches. A row's size may be missing; if present it is once, few, many or a size class.

-	TRBV19	-	TRBJ2-6	TGTGCCAGTAACTTAGTGAGCTCTGGGGCCAACGTCCTGACTTTC	CASNLVSSGANVLTF
TRBD1	TRBV6-5	-	TRBJ2-3	TGTGCCAGCAGCACGAGGACAGGGGGGCGTACGCAGTATTTT	CASSTRTGGRTQYF
-	TRBV5-4	-	TRBJ2-3	TGTGCCAGCAGATACCGACAGGAGCAAACAGATACGCAGTATTTT	CASRYRQEQTDTQYF
-	TRBV24-1	-	TRBJ2-2	TGTGCCACCAGTGATCCCCAATCGAACACCGGGGAGCTGTTTTTT	CATSDPQSNTGELFF
-	TRBV21-1	-	TRBJ2-3	TGTGCCAGCAGGACAGGGGGCACAGATACGCAGTATTTT	CASRTGGTDTQYF
-	TRBV2	few	TRBJ1-2	TGTGCCAGCAGTGAAAGCCTAGTCTATGGCTACACCTTC	CASSESLVYGYTF
-	TRBV3-1/TRBV3-2	-	TRBJ1-5	TGTGCCAGCAGCGCCCGACCCGTGGGCGGCAATCAGCCCCAGCATTTT	CASSARPVGGNQPQHF
-	TRBV2	-	TRBJ1-1	TGTGCCAGCAGCTATCAATTCCAAGCTTTCTTT	CASSYQFQAFF
TRBD2	TRBV10-1	-	TRBJ2-2	TGCGCCAGCAGTGGAGCGGGGGCCAAGGGAAACACCGGGGAGCTGTTTTTT	CASSGAGAKGNTGELFF
-	TRBV3-1/TRBV3-2	-	TRBJ1-2	TGTGCCAGCAGCCCCTCGACTAGGAACTTATATGGCTACACCTTC	CASSPSTRNLYGYTF
-	TRBV25-1	few	TRBJ1-6	TGTGCCAGCAGGAGCGGTCAATCACCCCTCCACTTT	CASRSGQSPLHF
-	TRBV15	once	TRBJ1-2	TGTGCCACCAGCAGAGATCTACAGGGTGCCGATGGCTACACCTTC	CATSRDLQGADGYTF
-	TRBV3-1/TRBV3-2	-	TRBJ2-7	TGTGCCAGCAGTCAACGAGGACAGTCCCTGTGGGAGCAGTACTTC	CASSQRGQSLWEQYF
TRBD2	TRBV27	-	TRBJ2-3	TGTGCCAGCAGTTTTAGGGTGGGACTAGCGGGAAGCACAGATACGCAGTATTTT	CASSFRVGLAGSTDTQYF
-	TRBV27	-	TRBJ2-3	TGTGCCAGCAGTCCGCGAGGGTGGGATACGCAGTATTTT	CASSPRGWDTQYF
TRBD1	TRBV19	-	TRBJ2-2	TGTGCCAGTAGTCCCCCTTTGGGCAGGGGGCGCGATGACGGGGAGCTGTTTTTT	CASSPPLGRGRDDGELFF
-	TRBV14	-	TRBJ2-5	TGTGCCAGCAGCCAAGATGAAGGGGCTCAAGAGACCCAGTACTTC	CASSQDEGAQETQYF
TRBD1	TRBV5-1	-	TRBJ1-5	TGCGCCAGCAGCTTGGGGACAGGGGGCATGGGTCAGCCCCAGCATTTT	CASSLGTGGMGQPQHF
TRBD2	TRBV5-1	-	TRBJ2-5	TGCGCCAGCAGATCATTGTCGGGAGGGTCGGAGACCCAGTACTTC	CASRSLSGGSETQYF
TRBD1	TRBV6-5	-	TRBJ1-6	TGTGCCAGCAGCCCCACAGGGACAGTGAATTCACCCCTCCACTTT	CASSPTGTVNSPLHF
TRBD1	TRBV6-5	-	TRBJ2-1	TGTGCCAGCAGTCAGACTCGGACAGGGGGCAGTGAGCAGTTCTTC	CASSQTRTGGSEQFF
TRBD1	TRBV11-2	-	TRBJ1-2	TGTGCCAGCAGCCTGGACAGGGGCTATGGCTACACCTTC	CASSLDRGYGYTF
TRBD2	TRBV11-3	-	TRBJ2-1	TGTGCCAGCAGCCGGGGGGATTCCTACAATGAGCAGTTCTTC	CASSRGDSYNEQFF
-	TRBV7-2	-	TRBJ2-2	TGTGCCAGCAGCTTAGAGCTGCGGGGAGGCACCGGGGAGCTGTTTTTT	CASSLELRGGTGELFF
-	TRBV7-8	once	TRBJ2-3	TGTGCCAGCAGCTTCGGGAGAACAACAGATACGCAGTATTTT	CASSFGRTTDTQYF
TRBD2	TRBV2	-	TRBJ2-3	TGTGCCAGCGGGTCCGGGGGGAGGGCGACAGATACGCAGTATTTT	CASGSGGRATDTQYF
TRBD2	TRBV18	once	TRBJ2-1	TGTGCCAGCTCACTACCCGGTGCGGGACTAGCGGCCTTCCATGAGCAGTTCTTC	CASSLPGAGLAAFHEQFF
-	TRBV5-1	-	TRBJ2-2	TGCGCCAGCAGCTCAATACTACAGGGTCAGTACACCGGGGAGCTGTTTTTT	CASSSILQGQYTGELFF
-	TRBV7-9	-	TRBJ1-5	TGTGCCAGCAGGCAGCAGGGGAGCAATCAGCCCCAGCATTTT	CASRQQGSNQPQHF
-	TRBV3-1/TRBV3-2	-	TRBJ2-2	TGTGCCAGCAGCCTAAAGACTGAGTCCGGGGAGCTGTTTTTT	CASSLKTESGELFF
TRBD1	TRBV24-1	-	TRBJ2-5	TGTGCCACCAGTGACCCCAGGGGGTCGGAGACCCAGTACTTC	CATSDPRGSETQYF
-	TRBV29-1	-	TRBJ1-3	TGCAGCGTTGAGGGGAGCTCTGGAAACACCATATATTTT	CSVEGSSGNTIYF
-	TRBV28	-	TRBJ1-2	TGTGCCAGCAGGGCCACACAGCTATATGGCTACACCTTC	CASRATQLYGYTF
-	TRBV5-1	-	TRBJ1-4	TGCGCCAGCAGCTTGGTTGACAGTACCGGAACTAATGAAAAACTGTTTTTT	CASSLVDSTGTNEKLFF
TRBD1	TRBV3-1/TRBV3-2	-	TRBJ1-5	TGTGCCAGCAGCCAAGGACAGGGGGGAAATAGCAATCAGCCCCAGCATTTT	CASSQGQGGNSNQPQHF
-	TRBV15	-	TRBJ2-5	TGTGCCACCAGCAGAGCTGTAGAAGAGACCCAGTACTTC	CATSRAVEETQYF
TRBD2	TRBV24-1	few	TRBJ2-5	TGTGCCACCAGTGCCGGGGGGCTAGCGGGGGAAGAGACCCAGTACTTC	CATSAGGLAGEETQYF
TRBD1	TRBV19	-	TRBJ2-1	TGTGCCAGTAGTCCCCGACAGGGGAAGGATGAGCAGTTCTTC	CASSPRQGKDEQFF
TRBD1	TRBV18	once	TRBJ1-5	TGTGCCAGCTCACCGGACAGGGGGCTAATTCAGCCCCAGCATTTT	CASSPDRGLIQPQHF
-	TRBV14	-	TRBJ1-3	TGTGCCAGCAGCCCGCGGTGGGGGCTCTCTGGAAACACCATATATTTT	CASSPRWGLSGNTIYF
-	TRBV6-6	-	TRBJ1-1	TGTGCCAGCAGTTCCCCCCTGACCAGGCCGAGCACTGAAGCTTTCTTT	CASSSPLTRPSTEAFF
TRBD1	TRBV12-3/TRBV12-4	-	TRBJ1-5	TGTGCCAGCAGCGAGACAGGGAATCAGCCCCAGCATTTT	CASSETGNQPQHF
-	TRBV12-3/TRBV12-4	-	TRBJ1-2	TGTGCCAGCACCCTAGGTCTAGCCTATGGCTACACCTTC	CASTLGLAYGYTF
-	TRBV2	-	TRBJ2-1	TGTGCCAGCAGTGTATTCATGGGTGGGGGGAATGAGCAGTTCTTC	CASSVFMGGGNEQFF
TRBD2	TRBV5-1	-	TRBJ2-3	TGCGCCAGCAGCGCCGTGGGCCCGGGCGGGGGAGATACGCAGTATTTT	CASSAVGPGGGDTQYF
TRBD1	TRBV10-3	-	TRBJ1-1	TGTGCCATCAGTGAGCCCCCTGGCTTGGGACAGGGGGACACTGAAGCTTTCTTT	CAISEPPGLGQGDTEAFF
-	TRBV10-3	-	TRBJ1-1	TGTGCCATCAAAGGGGACACTGAAGCTTTCTTT	CAIKGDTEAFF
-	TRBV11-2	once	TRBJ2-6	TGTGCCAGCAGTGCCAGGGGCTCTGGGGCCAACGTCCTGACTTTC	CASSARGSGANVLTF
TRBD2	TRBV2	-	TRBJ2-1	TGTGCCAGCAGAGAGGAGCGGGGGGGATACAATGAGCAGTTCTTC	CASREERGGYNEQFF
TRBD2	TRBV5-6	-	TRBJ2-7	TGTGCCAGCAGCGGACCGGGACTACTCTCCTACGAGCAGTACTTC	CASSGPGLLSYEQYF
-	TRBV7-3	-	TRBJ2-5	TGTGCCAGCAGCTCCCAACTTTCGGAGACCCAGTACTTC	CASSSQLSETQYF
-	TRBV5-4	-	TRBJ2-3	TGTGCCAGCAGCCAACAGGGTAGAGGCACAGATACGCAGTATTTT	CASSQQGRGTDTQYF
-	TRBV5-4	-	TRBJ2-3	TGTGCCAGCAGCTCGCGGGCGAGCACAGATACGCAGTATTTT	CASSSRASTDTQYF
TRBD1	TRBV27	once	TRBJ1-2	TGTGCCAGCCGGCAAGGGACAGGATGGGACTATGGCTACACCTTC	CASRQGTGWDYGYTF
-	TRBV15	once	TRBJ2-1	TGTGCCACCACCTCACGGCGGCAGGGGCTGGGGAATGAGCAGTTCTTC	CATTSRRQGLGNEQFF
TRBD2	TRBV10-2	-	TRBJ2-3	TGCGCCAGCAGTCGGAGTAGAGCGGGGGGCGGCACAGATACGCAGTATTTT	CASSRSRAGGGTDTQYF
-	TRBV24-1	-	TRBJ1-5	TGTGCCACCTTTAAGGAGTATAGCAATCAGCCCCAGCATTTT	CATFKEYSNQPQHF
-	TRBV18	-	TRBJ2-7	TGTGCCAGCTCAACGGAGGGCCGAACCTACGAGCAGTACTTC	CASSTEGRTYEQYF